The source of this T cell receptor beta chain is a study of cytomegalovirus exposure and HLA in healthy donors. In the study overall: Early released data comprised approximately 85 million unique TCRs from HLA-typed donors. Study conclusions and caveats: A missense variant in DCLRE1C was later tied to TCR beta V- and J-gene trimming. Earlier findings revealed that most TCR beta V segments proved productive either about 87% or about 30% of the time. The classifier, whose performance was assessed in both the original and validation cohorts, reportedly diagnosed cytomegalovirus status with high specificity and sensitivity.

PCR was performed using 60 Vbeta and 13 Jbeta primers. Generated by immunoSEQ multiplex PCR, the TCRdb table keeps only in-frame clones and is missing some. The data show about 150,000 clones, with roughly 80% seen just once and less than 8.5% held by the top ten. Deletions cut 0 bases from V and 1 base from J, with 13 bases between. The germline CDR1 and CDR2 sequences are SGHVS and FNYEAQ. The CDR3 consists of 17 residues. This clone has a handful of counts. Antigen: not known. Sample: PBMCs. The chain couples TRBV7-6 to TRBJ1-5, with D perhaps TRBD1 (5 bases). This sequence was found in a man under 40 in good health and CMV-seropositive. CDR3 DNA: TGTGCCAGCAGCTTAGCTAGTTGGGGGGACAGCAATCAGCCCCAGCATTTT. It translates to CASSLASWGDSNQPQHF.